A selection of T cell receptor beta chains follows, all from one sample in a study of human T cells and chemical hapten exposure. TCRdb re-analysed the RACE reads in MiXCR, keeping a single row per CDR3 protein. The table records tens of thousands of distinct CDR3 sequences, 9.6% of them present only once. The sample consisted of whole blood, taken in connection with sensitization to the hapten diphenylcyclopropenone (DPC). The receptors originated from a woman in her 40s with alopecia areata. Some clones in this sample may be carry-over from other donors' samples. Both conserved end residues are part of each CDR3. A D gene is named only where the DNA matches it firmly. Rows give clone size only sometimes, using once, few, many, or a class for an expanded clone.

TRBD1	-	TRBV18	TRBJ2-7	CASQREQGAHEQYF	TGTGCCAGCCAACGGGAGCAGGGGGCCCACGAGCAGTACTTC
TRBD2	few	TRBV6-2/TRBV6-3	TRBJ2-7	CASSSGLGAYEQYF	TGTGCCAGCAGTTCGGGACTAGGTGCCTACGAGCAGTACTTC
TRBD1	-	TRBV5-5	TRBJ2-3	CASSPGTGIPDTQYF	TGTGCCAGCAGCCCCGGGACAGGTATTCCAGATACGCAGTATTTT
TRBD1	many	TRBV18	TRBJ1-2	CASSPGDSANYGYTF	TGTGCCAGCTCACCCGGGGACAGTGCTAACTATGGCTACACCTTC
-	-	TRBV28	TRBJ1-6	CASSLAKSPLHF	TGTGCCAGCAGTTTGGCAAAATCACCCCTCCACTTT
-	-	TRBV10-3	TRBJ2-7	CAISDLRTVQNEQYF	TGTGCCATCAGTGATCTGAGGACAGTGCAGAACGAGCAGTACTTC
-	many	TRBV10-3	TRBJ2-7	CAMGRERAPYEQYF	TGTGCCATGGGAAGAGAAAGGGCACCCTACGAGCAGTACTTC
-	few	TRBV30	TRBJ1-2	CAWNGWGYWGKTF	TGTGCCTGGAATGGTTGGGGCTATTGGGGAAAAACCTTC
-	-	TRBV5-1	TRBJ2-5	CASSLLGGSRTNFQETQYF	TGCGCCAGCAGCTTGCTAGGGGGGTCAAGAACAAATTTCCAAGAGACCCAGTACTTC
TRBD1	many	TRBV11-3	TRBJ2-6	CASSLSGTGGSGANVLTF	TGTGCCAGCAGCTTATCTGGGACAGGGGGGTCTGGGGCCAACGTCCTGACTTTC
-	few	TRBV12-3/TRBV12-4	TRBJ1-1	CASSFSGDTEAFF	TGTGCCAGCAGTTTCTCGGGGGACACTGAAGCTTTCTTT
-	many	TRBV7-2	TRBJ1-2	CASSPLWYTF	TGTGCCAGCAGCCCCCTGTGGTACACCTTC
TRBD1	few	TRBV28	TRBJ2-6	CASSLLVPLTGLGGANVLTF	TGTGCCAGCAGTTTACTAGTCCCTTTGACAGGGTTGGGTGGGGCCAACGTCCTGACTTTC
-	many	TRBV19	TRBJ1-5	CASSPDSPYSNQPQHF	TGTGCCAGTAGCCCGGACAGCCCCTATAGCAATCAGCCCCAGCATTTT
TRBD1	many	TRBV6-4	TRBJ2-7	CASSRPGTGFPSYEQYF	TGTGCCAGCAGTCGTCCCGGGACAGGTTTCCCCTCCTACGAGCAGTACTTC
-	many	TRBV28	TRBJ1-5	CASSIDTSNQPQHF	TGTGCCAGCAGCATTGACACTAGCAATCAGCCCCAGCATTTT
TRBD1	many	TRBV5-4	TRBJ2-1	CASSLDRGRYNEQFF	TGTGCCAGCAGCTTGGACAGGGGCCGGTACAATGAGCAGTTCTTC
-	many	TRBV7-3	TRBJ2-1	CASTKGGSGNEQFF	TGTGCCAGCACGAAGGGGGGGTCAGGCAATGAGCAGTTCTTC
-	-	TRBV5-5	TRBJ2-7	CASSGLQGPYEQYF	TGTGCCAGCAGCGGATTACAGGGCCCCTACGAGCAGTACTTC
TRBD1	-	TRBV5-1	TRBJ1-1	CASSPGQGAPTEAFF	TGCGCCAGCAGCCCCGGACAGGGGGCGCCCACTGAAGCTTTCTTT
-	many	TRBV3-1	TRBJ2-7	CASSHGQYEQYF	TGTGCCAGCAGCCACGGGCAGTACGAGCAGTACTTC
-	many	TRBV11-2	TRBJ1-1	CASSPQLGAAAAFF	TGTGCCAGCAGCCCCCAGTTGGGGGCCGCTGCAGCTTTCTTT
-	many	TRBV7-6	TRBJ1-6	CASSLLGEGRSSPLHF	TGTGCCAGCAGCTTATTGGGGGAGGGGCGAAGTTCACCCCTCCACTTT
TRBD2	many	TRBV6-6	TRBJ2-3	CASSYVSGGATDTQYF	TGTGCCAGCAGTTACGTTAGCGGGGGGGCCACAGATACGCAGTATTTT
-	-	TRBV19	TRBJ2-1	CASSIGTSGGRYNEQFF	TGTGCCAGTAGTATCGGGACGTCAGGGGGGAGATACAATGAGCAGTTCTTC
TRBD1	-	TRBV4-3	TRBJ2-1	CASSQGGTGKANEQFF	TGCGCCAGCAGCCAAGGGGGGACAGGGAAGGCGAATGAGCAGTTCTTC
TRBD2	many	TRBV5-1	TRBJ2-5	CASHNAPGGKLSMETQYF	TGCGCCAGCCACAACGCTCCGGGGGGGAAACTCTCGATGGAGACCCAGTACTTC
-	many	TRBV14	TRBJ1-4	CASSPWGFNEKLFF	TGTGCCAGCAGCCCCTGGGGTTTTAATGAAAAACTGTTTTTT
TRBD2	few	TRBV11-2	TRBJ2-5	CASSLDSWRGARVPQYF	TGTGCCAGCAGCTTAGACTCCTGGCGGGGGGCCCGGGTCCCCCAGTACTTC
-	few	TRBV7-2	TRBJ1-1	CASSLYRVTEAFF	TGTGCCAGCAGCTTATACAGGGTCACTGAAGCTTTCTTT
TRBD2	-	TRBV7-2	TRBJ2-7	CASSPVPGLVSYEQYF	TGTGCCAGCAGCCCCGTCCCGGGACTAGTTTCCTACGAGCAGTACTTC
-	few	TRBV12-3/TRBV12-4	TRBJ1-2	CASSSRQVFNYGYTF	TGTGCCAGCAGTTCCCGACAGGTGTTTAACTATGGCTACACCTTC
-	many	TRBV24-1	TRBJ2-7	CATSGGTAYEQYF	TGTGCCACCAGTGGCGGGACAGCCTACGAGCAGTACTTC
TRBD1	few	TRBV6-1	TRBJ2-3	CASSNTPGQLTDTQYF	TGTGCCAGCAGTAACACCCCGGGACAGCTCACAGATACGCAGTATTTT
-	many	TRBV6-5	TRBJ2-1	CASSLPGAGRNEQFF	TGTGCCAGCAGCCTGCCTGGGGCGGGGAGGAATGAGCAGTTCTTC
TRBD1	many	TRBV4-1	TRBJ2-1	CASSQANRGRRPHEQFF	TGCGCCAGCAGCCAAGCGAACAGGGGGCGGAGGCCCCATGAGCAGTTCTTC
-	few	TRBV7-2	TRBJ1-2	CASSLSRLVDGYTF	TGTGCCAGCAGCTTGTCGCGATTGGTCGATGGCTACACCTTC
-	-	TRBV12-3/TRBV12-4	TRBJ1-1	CASSFFPGHLNTEAFF	TGTGCCAGCAGTTTCTTCCCTGGACACTTGAACACTGAAGCTTTCTTT
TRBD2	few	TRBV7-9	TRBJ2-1	CASSRLRLAGNYNEQFF	TGTGCCAGCAGCCGTCTTAGACTAGCGGGGAACTACAATGAGCAGTTCTTC
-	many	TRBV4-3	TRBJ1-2	CASSQLREGFYGYTF	TGCGCCAGCAGCCAACTCAGGGAGGGGTTCTATGGCTACACCTTC
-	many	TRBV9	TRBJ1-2	CASNSRGDGYTF	TGTGCCAGCAATTCTCGGGGCGATGGCTACACCTTC
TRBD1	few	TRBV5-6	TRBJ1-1	CASSLVGDRAAQDTEAFF	TGTGCCAGCAGCTTGGTAGGGGACAGGGCCGCCCAGGACACTGAAGCTTTCTTT
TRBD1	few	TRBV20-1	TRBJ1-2	CSARAWTGGTYGYTF	TGCAGTGCTAGAGCTTGGACAGGGGGTACCTATGGCTACACCTTC
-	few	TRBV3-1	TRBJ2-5	CASSQGPLSQHF	TGTGCCAGCAGCCAGGGCCCCCTCTCCCAGCACTTC
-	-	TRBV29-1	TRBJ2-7	CSVLDSYRSSYEQYF	TGCAGCGTACTGGACAGCTATCGGAGCTCCTACGAGCAGTACTTC
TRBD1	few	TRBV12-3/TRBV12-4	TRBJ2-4	CASSFEFRGNIQYF	TGTGCCAGCAGTTTTGAATTCAGGGGGAACATTCAGTACTTC
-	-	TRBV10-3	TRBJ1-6	CAISESRESYNSPLHF	TGTGCCATCAGTGAGTCGCGAGAATCCTATAATTCACCCCTCCACTTT
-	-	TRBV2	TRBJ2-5	CASSEATRREETQYF	TGTGCCAGCAGTGAAGCGACTCGTCGGGAAGAGACCCAGTACTTC
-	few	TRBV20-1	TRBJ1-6	CSASLGRERSPLHF	TGCAGTGCTAGCCTGGGCAGGGAAAGGTCACCCCTCCACTTT
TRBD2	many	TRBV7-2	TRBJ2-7	CASSTQRGATYEQYF	TGTGCCAGCAGCACCCAGCGGGGGGCCACCTACGAGCAGTACTTC
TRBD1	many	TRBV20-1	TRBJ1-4	CSARDRDSPTNEKLFF	TGCAGTGCTAGAGACAGGGACAGCCCAACTAATGAAAAACTGTTTTTT